This T cell receptor beta chain originates from a study of post-analysis software for immune sequencing data. Overall study: The cohort encompassed relapsing-remitting, secondary progressive and progressive-relapsing multiple sclerosis disease courses.

Germline V gene sequence: CDR1 SGHRS, CDR2 YFSETQ. This CDR3 has 15 residues. V was clipped by 1 base and J by 3 bases, with 11 bases between them. cDNA libraries of TCR beta carried unique molecular identifiers. TCRdb reprocessed the PCR reads via MiXCR and lists one record per CDR3 protein. There are approximately 460,000 distinct CDR3 sequences in the sample; under 55% occur only once, and about 12% lies in the top ten. As concerns this clonotype: What it binds is unknown.

Whole-study results and caveats: A few TRBV segments (TRBV5-6, TRBV5-1 and TRBV20-1 among them) occurred more frequently in patients than in controls. The authors found that F measure strongly co-clustered same-batch samples.

Sequencing used blood. The receptor was derived from a girl aged 5 to 17 with multiple sclerosis. The chain couples TRBV5-1 to TRBJ2-4, with a possible D match to TRBD2 (5 bases). In nucleotides, the CDR3 is TGCGCCAGCAGCTTGCCCGGGAAGGGCAAAAACATTCAGTACTTC. Protein product: CASSLPGKGKNIQYF.